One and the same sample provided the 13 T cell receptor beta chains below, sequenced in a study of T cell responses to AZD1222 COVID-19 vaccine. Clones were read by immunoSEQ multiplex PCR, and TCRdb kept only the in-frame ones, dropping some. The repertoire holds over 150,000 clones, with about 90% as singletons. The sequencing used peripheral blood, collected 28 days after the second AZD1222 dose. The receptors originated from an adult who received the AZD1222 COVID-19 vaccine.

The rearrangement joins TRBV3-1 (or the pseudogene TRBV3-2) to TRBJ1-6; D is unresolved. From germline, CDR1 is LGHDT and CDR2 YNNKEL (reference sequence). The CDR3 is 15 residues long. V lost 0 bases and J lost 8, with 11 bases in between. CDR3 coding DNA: TGTGCCAGCAGCCAAGATGTTCTGGGGTATTCACCCCTCCACTTT. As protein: CASSQDVLGYSPLHF.

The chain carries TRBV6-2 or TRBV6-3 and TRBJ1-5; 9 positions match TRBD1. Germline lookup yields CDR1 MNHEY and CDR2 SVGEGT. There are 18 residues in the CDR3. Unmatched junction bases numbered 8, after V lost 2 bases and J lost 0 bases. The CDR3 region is CASSYAEGTGISNQPQHF. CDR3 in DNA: TGTGCCAGCAGTTACGCGGAGGGGACAGGGATTAGCAATCAGCCCCAGCATTTT.

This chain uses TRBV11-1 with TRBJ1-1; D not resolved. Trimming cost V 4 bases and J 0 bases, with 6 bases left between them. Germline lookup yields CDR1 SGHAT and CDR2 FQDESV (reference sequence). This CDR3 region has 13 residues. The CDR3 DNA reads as TGTGCCAGCAGCTCAAACATGAACACTGAAGCTTTCTTT. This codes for CASSSNMNTEAFF.

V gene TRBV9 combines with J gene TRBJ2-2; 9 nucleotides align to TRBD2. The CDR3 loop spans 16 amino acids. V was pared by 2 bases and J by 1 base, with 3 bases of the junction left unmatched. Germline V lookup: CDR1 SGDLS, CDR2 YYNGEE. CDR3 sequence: CASSVGLALNTGELFF. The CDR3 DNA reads TGTGCCAGCAGCGTCGGACTAGCGCTGAACACCGGGGAGCTGTTTTTT.

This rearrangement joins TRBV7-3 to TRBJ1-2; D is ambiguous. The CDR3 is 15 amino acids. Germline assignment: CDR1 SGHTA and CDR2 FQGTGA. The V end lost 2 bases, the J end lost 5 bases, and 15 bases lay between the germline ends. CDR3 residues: CASSLSPGEGYGYTF. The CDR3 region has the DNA TGTGCCAGCAGCTTATCCCCTGGAGAAGGTTATGGCTACACCTTC.

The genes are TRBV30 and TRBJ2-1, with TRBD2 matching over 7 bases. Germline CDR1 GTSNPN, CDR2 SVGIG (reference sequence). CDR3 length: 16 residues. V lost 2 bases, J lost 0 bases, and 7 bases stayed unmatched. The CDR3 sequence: CAWSPYGGNSYNEQFF. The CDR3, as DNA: TGTGCCTGGAGTCCTTACGGGGGGAACTCCTACAATGAGCAGTTCTTC.

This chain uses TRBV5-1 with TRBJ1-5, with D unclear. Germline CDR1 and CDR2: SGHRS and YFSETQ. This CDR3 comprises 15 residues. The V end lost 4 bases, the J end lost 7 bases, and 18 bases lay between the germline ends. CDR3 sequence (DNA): TGCGCCAGCAGCCCCTCGGGTCTCGGCGGGCAGCCCCAGCATTTT. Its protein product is CASSPSGLGGQPQHF.

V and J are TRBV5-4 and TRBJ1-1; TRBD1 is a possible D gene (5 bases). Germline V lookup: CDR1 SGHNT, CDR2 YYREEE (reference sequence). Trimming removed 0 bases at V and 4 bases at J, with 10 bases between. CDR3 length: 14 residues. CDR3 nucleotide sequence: TGTGCCAGCAGCTTGGGGGGGTTCGGCACTGAAGCTTTCTTT. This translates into CASSLGGFGTEAFF. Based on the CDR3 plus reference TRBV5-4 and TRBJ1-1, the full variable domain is ETGVTQSPTHLIKTRGQQVTLRCSSQSGHNTVSWYQQALGQGPQFIFQYYREEENGRGNFPPRFSGLQFPNYSSELNVNALELDDSALYLCASSLGGFGTEAFFGQGTRLTVV.

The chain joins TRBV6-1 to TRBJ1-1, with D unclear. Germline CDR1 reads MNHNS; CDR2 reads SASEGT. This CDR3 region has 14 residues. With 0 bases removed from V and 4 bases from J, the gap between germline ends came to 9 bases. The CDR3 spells CASSEALWGTEAFF. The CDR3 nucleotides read TGTGCCAGCAGTGAAGCGCTGTGGGGCACTGAAGCTTTCTTT.

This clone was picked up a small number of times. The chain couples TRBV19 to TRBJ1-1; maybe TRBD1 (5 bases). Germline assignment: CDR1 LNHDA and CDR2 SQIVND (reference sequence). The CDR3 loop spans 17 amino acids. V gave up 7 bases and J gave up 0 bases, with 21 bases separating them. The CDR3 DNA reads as TGTGCCAGTATACTAACCTCGGGGGGGGACTTGAACACTGAAGCTTTCTTT. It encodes CASILTSGGDLNTEAFF.

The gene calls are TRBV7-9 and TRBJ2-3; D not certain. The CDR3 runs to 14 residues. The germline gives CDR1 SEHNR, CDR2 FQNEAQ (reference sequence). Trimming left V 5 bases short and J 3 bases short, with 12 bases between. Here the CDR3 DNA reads TGTGCCAGCAGCCAGCCCCCTGTGACAGATACGCAGTATTTT. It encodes CASSQPPVTDTQYF.

This chain's CDR3 is CAWSPILTGGRGDTQYF. For the CDR3, the DNA is TGTGCCTGGAGTCCTATTTTAACAGGGGGCCGGGGAGATACGCAGTATTTT. This chain links TRBV30 with TRBJ2-3; 9 positions agree with TRBD1. This CDR3 has 17 amino acids. Germline CDR1 and CDR2: GTSNPN and SVGIG (reference sequence). Trimming at V came to 2 bases and at J to 5 bases, leaving 14 bases not matched to a gene.

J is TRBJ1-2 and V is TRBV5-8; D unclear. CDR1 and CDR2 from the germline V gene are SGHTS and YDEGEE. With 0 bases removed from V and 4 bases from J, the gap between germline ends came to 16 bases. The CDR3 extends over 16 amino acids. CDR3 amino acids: CASSLAVTGDLYGYTF. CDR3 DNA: TGTGCCAGCAGCTTGGCCGTGACGGGAGACCTCTATGGCTACACCTTC.